This entry lists 12 T cell receptor beta chains sequenced from one sample in a study of shared clonotypes between healthy human individuals. Profiled with immunoSEQ multiplex PCR; TCRdb holds only in-frame clones, not every one. Found here are about 1.5 million clones, approximately 98% of them singletons; the top ten hold approximately 0.45%. The sequencing input was naive CD4+ T cells sorted from blood. Subset in this sample: CD45RA+ positively selected. Receptors were obtained from a man younger than 40 in good health.

Remarks on this clone: Other DNA sequences in this sample translate to the same CDR3. The chain employs TRBV2 and TRBJ2-7; D might be TRBD2 (5 bases). V lost 1 base and J 3 bases, leaving 7 bases between the germline ends. The CDR3 runs to 13 residues. In germline, CDR1 is SNHLY, CDR2 FYNNEI. CDR3 in amino acids: CASSEVGGYEQYF. The CDR3 DNA follows: TGTGCCAGCAGTGAAGTAGGAGGCTACGAGCAGTACTTC.

The chain combines TRBV5-4 with TRBJ2-3; 16 bases are a match to TRBD2. The CDR3 extends over 18 amino acids. After removal of 3 bases from V and 2 bases from J, the junction contained 6 bases not matched to a gene. Germline V CDR1 and CDR2: SGHNT, YYREEE (reference sequence). CDR3 coding DNA: TGTGCCAGCAGCTCCGGGACTAGCGGGAGGGGGGTCACAGATACGCAGTATTTT. The encoded protein is CASSSGTSGRGVTDTQYF.

The chain joins TRBV9 to TRBJ2-3; 11 bases are a match to TRBD2. The ends lost 2 bases at V and 4 bases at J; junction bases unmatched: 6. Germline lookup yields CDR1 SGDLS and CDR2 YYNGEE. The CDR3 sequence is 16 residues long. The CDR3 nucleotides are TGTGCCAGCAGCGTTCGAGTACTAGCGGGAGCAGATACGCAGTATTTT. It codes for CASSVRVLAGADTQYF. Based on the CDR3 plus reference TRBV9 and TRBJ2-3, the full variable domain is DSGVTQTPKHLITATGQRVTLRCSPRSGDLSVYWYQQSLDQGLQFLIQYYNGEERAKGNILERFSAQQFPDLHSELNLSSLELGDSALYFCASSVRVLAGADTQYFGPGTRLTVL.

Written as DNA, the CDR3 is TGTGCCAGCAGCTTATCCTCCACAGGGCCCCCTTCCAAAAACATTCAGTACTTC. This sequence encodes CASSLSSTGPPSKNIQYF. The V and J genes are TRBV7-2 and TRBJ2-4; tentatively, D is TRBD1 (6 bases). The CDR3 is 18 amino acids. V lost 2 bases, J lost 2 bases, and 19 bases lay in between. Germline loops: CDR1 SGHTA, CDR2 FQGNSA.

This rearrangement joins TRBV23-1 to TRBJ2-3; D is unclear. TRBV23-1 is assigned to the ORF class and has an uncertain function. Trimming removed 4 bases from V and 5 bases from J, with 10 bases in between. This CDR3 has 13 residues. The DNA of the CDR3 is TGCGCCAGCAGTCGGGTAGGGCAAGATACGCAGTATTTT. This gives the protein CASSRVGQDTQYF.

Only one count was recorded for this clone. The same CDR3 is also encoded by other DNA sequences in this sample. J is TRBJ1-2 and V is TRBV6-1; tentative D call: TRBD1 (5 bases). V was cut by 4 bases and J by 2 bases, with 11 bases left in between. Germline values: CDR1 MNHNS, CDR2 SASEGT. The CDR3 is made up of 14 amino acids. Here the CDR3 DNA reads TGTGCCAGCAGTGTTTCCCGGGGGAACTATGGCTACACCTTC. Its protein product is CASSVSRGNYGYTF.

This chain links TRBV10-2 with TRBJ1-5, with D possibly being TRBD1 (5 bases). The CDR3 covers 16 residues. Germline CDR1 and CDR2: WSHSY and SAAADI. V shed 3 bases and J shed 0 bases, with 12 bases lying between them. The CDR3 DNA reads as TGCGCCAGCAGTGAAGCGGCAGGGCTTAGCAATCAGCCCCAGCATTTT. Translation: CASSEAAGLSNQPQHF.

This chain uses TRBV19 with TRBJ2-7, with TRBD1 matching over 7 bases. V gave up 6 bases and J gave up 0 bases; unmatched junction bases: 5. Germline V gene lookup returns CDR1 LNHDA and CDR2 SQIVND (reference sequence). This CDR3 contains 14 residues. CDR3 protein: CASRLQGNSYEQYF. The CDR3, as DNA: TGTGCCAGTAGATTACAGGGGAACTCCTACGAGCAGTACTTC.

This sequence joins TRBV19 and TRBJ2-2; D may be TRBD2 (5 bases). The CDR3 consists of 13 residues. With 5 bases removed from V and 6 bases from J, the gap between germline ends came to 10 bases. Germline assignment: CDR1 LNHDA and CDR2 SQIVND (reference sequence). The CDR3: CASSAAGPGELFF. For the CDR3, the DNA is TGTGCCAGTAGTGCGGCGGGCCCCGGGGAGCTGTTTTTT.

The rearrangement links TRBV11-3 to TRBJ2-3; D remains unclear. The length of the CDR3 is 15 residues. Trimming removed 1 base from V and 5 bases from J, with 13 bases in between. Germline CDR1 is SGHNT and CDR2 is YENEEA. CDR3 in DNA: TGTGCCAGCAGCTTAGGGTCCCAGAGGCTAGATACGCAGTATTTT. It specifies CASSLGSQRLDTQYF.

The CDR3 loop reads CASSFSGPRNTIYF. CDR3 bases: TGTGCCAGCAGTTTTTCGGGACCACGAAACACCATATATTTT. The chain uses TRBV28 and TRBJ1-3; perhaps TRBD1 as D (5 bases). V lost 3 bases and J lost 5, with 11 bases in between. This CDR3 is 14 amino acids long. Looked up from germline, CDR1 is MDHEN and CDR2 is SYDVKM.

The count of this clone is one. The rearrangement links TRBV25-1 to TRBJ2-7; TRBD2 matches 7 bases. Per the germline V gene, CDR1 is MGHDK and CDR2 is SYGVNS. The V and J ends lost 7 bases and 2 bases, in that order; junction bases with no gene match: 8. CDR3 length: 14 amino acids. CDR3 in DNA: TGTGCCAGCATGCCCTTGGGGGGGACCTACGAGCAGTACTTC. Encoded protein: CASMPLGGTYEQYF.